This T cell receptor beta chain was obtained from a study of technical replicates of blood from a few donors. The assay was immunoSEQ multiplex PCR, and TCRdb's table has in-frame clones only and misses some. The sample holds around 100,000 clones, over 90% seen once. V dropped 3 bases and J dropped 1 base, with 11 bases sitting between them. The germline V gene has CDR1 SGDLS and CDR2 YYNGEE. The length of the CDR3 is 15 residues. The receptor comes from a human donor in good health. The material sequenced was T cells isolated from PBMCs. This sequence joins TRBV9 and TRBJ1-5, with D perhaps matching TRBD1 (5 bases). The CDR3 DNA follows: TGTGCCAGCAGCGCGAAAGACAGCAGCAATCAGCCCCAGCATTTT. Translation: CASSAKDSSNQPQHF.